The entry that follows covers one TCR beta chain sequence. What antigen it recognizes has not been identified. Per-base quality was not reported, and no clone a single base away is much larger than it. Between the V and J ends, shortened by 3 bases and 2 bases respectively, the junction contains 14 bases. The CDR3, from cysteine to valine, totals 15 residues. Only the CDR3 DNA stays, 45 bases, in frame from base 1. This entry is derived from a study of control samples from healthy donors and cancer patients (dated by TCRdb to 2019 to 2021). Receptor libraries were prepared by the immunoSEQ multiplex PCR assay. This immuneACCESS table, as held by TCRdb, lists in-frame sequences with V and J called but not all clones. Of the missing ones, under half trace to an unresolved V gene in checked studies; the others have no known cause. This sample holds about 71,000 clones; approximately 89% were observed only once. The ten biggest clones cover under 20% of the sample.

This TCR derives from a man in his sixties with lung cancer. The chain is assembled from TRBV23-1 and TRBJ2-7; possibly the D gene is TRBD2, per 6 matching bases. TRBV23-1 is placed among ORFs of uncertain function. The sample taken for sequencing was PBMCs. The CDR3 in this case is CASSQRDLPTYEQYV. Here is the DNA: TGCGCCAGCAGTCAGAGGGACTTGCCAACCTACGAGCAGTACGTC.